A single sample is the source of the 16 T cell receptor beta chains below, sequenced in a study of shared clonotypes between healthy human individuals. Assay used: immunoSEQ multiplex PCR; TCRdb lists only in-frame clones, some missing. Here the sample spans 1,100,000 or so clones, approximately 78% being singletons. The sequenced sample was memory CD4+ T cells from PBMCs. Subset specified: CD45RA-negative fraction. Receptors originate from a man aged 18 to 30 in good health. Some clones in this sample may be carry-over from other donors' samples.

The CDR3 here is CASSLVRGRATETQYF. The CDR3 DNA sequence: TGTGCCAGCAGCTTGGTTCGCGGGAGGGCCACGGAGACCCAGTACTTC. The genes are TRBV5-5 and TRBJ2-5; 9 nucleotides agree with TRBD2. The CDR3 has 16 amino acids. The germline gives CDR1 SGHKS, CDR2 YYEKEE (reference sequence). With 0 bases clipped from V and 5 bases from J, the junction kept 8 bases outside the gene matches.

The sample holds a few counts of this clone. V and J are TRBV27 and TRBJ1-2; D gene uncertain. The CDR3 is 14 residues long. From germline, CDR1 is MNHEY and CDR2 SMNVEV (reference sequence). V was trimmed by 8 bases and J by 4 bases, leaving 17 bases between them. In DNA form, the CDR3 reads TGTGCCAGCTCCCTACGGGAGGGTCTCTATGGCTACACCTTC. It encodes CASSLREGLYGYTF.

The V gene is TRBV19, the J gene TRBJ1-5; D remains ambiguous. CDR3 length: 14 amino acids. CDR1 LNHDA and CDR2 SQIVND come from the germline V gene (reference sequence). Between the trimmed V and J ends, which lost 6 bases and 6 bases, there was a span of 15 bases. CDR3 nucleotide sequence: TGTGCCAGTAGCATCAAAGACGCGAGTCAGCCCCAGCATTTT. Protein sequence: CASSIKDASQPQHF.

The chain has TRBV25-1 and TRBJ2-1, with D perhaps matching TRBD1 or TRBD2 (5 bases each). This CDR3 region has 15 residues. V lost 3 bases to trimming and J lost 5 bases, with 14 bases between them. Per the germline V gene, CDR1 is MGHDK and CDR2 is SYGVNS. This chain's CDR3 is CASSDPGTEDNEQFF. The DNA for the CDR3 is TGTGCCAGCAGTGACCCCGGGACGGAGGACAATGAGCAGTTCTTC.

V and J are TRBV28 and TRBJ2-3; 11 nucleotides line up with TRBD2. The CDR3 runs 20 residues. The junction had 15 bases not matched to a gene; V was cut back by 4 bases and J by 0 bases. Germline CDR1 and CDR2: MDHEN and SYDVKM. The CDR3 nucleotides read TGTGCCAGCAGTTCCACCCTCGGCGGCGGGACTAGCGGTAGCACAGATACGCAGTATTTT. Amino acids: CASSSTLGGGTSGSTDTQYF.

This chain uses TRBV30 with TRBJ2-5; no reliable D call. CDR1 GTSNPN and CDR2 SVGIG come from the germline V gene (reference sequence). The CDR3 covers 12 residues. V lost 2 bases and J lost 3, with 7 bases in between. CDR3 in DNA: TGTGCCTGGAGTTATGGGGAAGAGACCCAGTACTTC. Protein: CAWSYGEETQYF. Looking up the rest from reference TRBV30 and TRBJ2-5 gives the full variable domain: SQTIHQWPATLVQPVGSPLSLECTVEGTSNPNLYWYRQAAGRGLQLLFYSVGIGQISSEVPQNLSASRPQDRQFILSSKKLLLSDSGFYLCAWSYGEETQYFGPGTRLLVL.

The gene calls are TRBV9 and TRBJ2-5; 8 bases are shared with TRBD2. Trimming at V came to 4 bases and at J to 2 bases, leaving 7 bases not matched to a gene. The length of the CDR3 is 15 residues. Germline CDR1 SGDLS, CDR2 YYNGEE. This chain's CDR3 is CASSPTTGGQETQYF. The CDR3 DNA reads as TGTGCCAGCAGCCCAACCACGGGGGGGCAAGAGACCCAGTACTTC.

The chain links TRBV7-9 to TRBJ2-2, with 15 positions matching TRBD2. CDR3 length equals 19 residues. In germline, CDR1 is SEHNR, CDR2 FQNEAQ (reference sequence). The J segment lost 3 bases and the V segment lost 8 bases, leaving 13 bases of the junction unmatched. CDR3 coding DNA: TGTGCCAGCTACCCGACCGCCGGGACTAGCGGGAGGTACACCGGGGAGCTGTTTTTT. Amino acids: CASYPTAGTSGRYTGELFF.

V usage is TRBV5-5 and J usage is TRBJ2-7; possibly TRBD2 for D (5 bases). From germline, CDR1 is SGHKS and CDR2 YYEKEE (reference sequence). The CDR3 consists of 14 residues. V was shortened by 4 bases and J by 0 bases, with 11 bases between the two germline ends. The CDR3 sequence is CASSPVGSSYEQYF. The CDR3 nucleotides are TGTGCCAGCAGCCCGGTAGGGAGCTCCTACGAGCAGTACTTC.

This clone was seen only a few times. The CDR3 DNA follows: TGTGCCAGCAGCAAAACCCGGACAGGGACCGATGAAAAACTGTTTTTT. Protein sequence: CASSKTRTGTDEKLFF. The chain carries TRBV21-1 and TRBJ1-4; the D call of TRBD1 is as the table states it, not checked on the DNA. TRBV21-1 is a recognized pseudogene. The CDR3 runs 16 residues.

This chain links TRBV5-1 with TRBJ2-3; 8 nucleotides align to TRBD1. After removal of 1 base from V and 3 bases from J, the junction contained 7 bases not matched to a gene. Germline V gene data show CDR1 as SGHRS and CDR2 as YFSETQ. CDR3 length equals 16 residues. The CDR3 protein is CASSLPLQGETDTQYF. CDR3 sequence (DNA): TGCGCCAGCAGCTTGCCCCTACAGGGGGAGACAGATACGCAGTATTTT.

The CDR3 sequence is CASNTGGSAFTEAFF. The CDR3 DNA sequence: TGCGCCAGCAACACAGGGGGCTCGGCGTTTACTGAAGCTTTCTTT. The chain employs TRBV5-1 and TRBJ1-1; 9 nucleotides align to TRBD1. Per the germline V gene, CDR1 is SGHRS and CDR2 is YFSETQ. The CDR3 sequence is 15 residues long. V lost 6 bases, J lost 5 bases, and 11 bases stayed unmatched.

The chain has TRBV20-1 and TRBJ2-5; D call uncertain. There are 11 residues in the CDR3. Between the trimmed V and J ends, which lost 6 bases and 5 bases, there was a span of 10 bases. Germline assignment: CDR1 DFQATT and CDR2 SNEGSKA (reference sequence). The CDR3 nucleotides are TGCAGTGCCCCCTTTGTTGAGACCCAGTACTTC. It specifies CSAPFVETQYF.

The rearrangement joins TRBV29-1 to TRBJ1-6, with D maybe TRBD1 (6 bases). From germline, CDR1 is SQVTM and CDR2 ANQGSEA. V gave up 7 bases and J gave up 3 bases, with 16 bases separating them. The CDR3 consists of 15 residues. The CDR3 sequence: CSAPRGADYNSPLHF. The CDR3, as DNA: TGCAGCGCACCTAGGGGGGCAGACTATAATTCACCCCTCCACTTT.

The chain has TRBV30 and TRBJ1-4, with D possibly being TRBD1 (5 bases). The CDR3 has 13 amino acids. V was pared by 5 bases and J by 6 bases, with 13 bases between. Germline loops: CDR1 GTSNPN, CDR2 SVGIG (reference sequence). The DNA of the CDR3 is TGTGCCTGGTCAACGAGGGGCCATGAAAAACTGTTTTTT. This gives the protein CAWSTRGHEKLFF. The full variable domain, completed using reference TRBV30 and TRBJ1-4, is SQTIHQWPATLVQPVGSPLSLECTVEGTSNPNLYWYRQAAGRGLQLLFYSVGIGQISSEVPQNLSASRPQDRQFILSSKKLLLSDSGFYLCAWSTRGHEKLFFGSGTQLSVL.

This clone was found once. This chain connects TRBV5-1 to TRBJ2-2; TRBD1 matches at 7 bases. Germline CDR1 SGHRS, CDR2 YFSETQ. With 4 bases clipped from V and 3 bases from J, the junction kept 9 bases outside the gene matches. CDR3 size: 16 residues. The CDR3 reads CASSDPSTGHTGELFF. The DNA for the CDR3 is TGCGCCAGCAGCGACCCTTCGACAGGGCACACCGGGGAGCTGTTTTTT.